The source of this TCR beta chain is a study of blood T cell repertoires in COVID-19. Trimming stripped 5 bases from V and 0 bases from J, with 19 bases between. CDR3 length: 16 residues. Germline V gene data show CDR1 as GTSNPN and CDR2 as SVGIG (reference sequence). Sequenced by immunoSEQ multiplex PCR; TCRdb stores in-frame clones only, minus some. Of 220,000 or so clones in the sample, roughly 86% were seen once. The origin of this receptor is a woman in her forties or fifties with COVID-19, enrolled during active disease. Sequencing was carried out using peripheral blood. The V call is TRBV30, the J call TRBJ1-1; D possibly corresponds to TRBD1 (6 bases). This CDR3 reads CAWAGPGGTLNTEAFF. The CDR3 DNA follows: TGTGCCTGGGCGGGACCCGGGGGGACACTGAACACTGAAGCTTTCTTT.